The 20 T cell receptor beta chains below come from one sample, sequenced in a study of hypomethylating agent response in myelodysplastic syndrome. The data were produced by immunoSEQ multiplex PCR, yet TCRdb's version contains in-frame clones alone and is incomplete. The profile covers around 3,000 clones, with over 75% appearing a single time and 15% to 20% taken by the ten largest. This specimen was bone marrow, taken before or after starting hypomethylating agent treatment for myelodysplastic syndrome (not recorded which). The receptors come from a human donor with myelodysplastic syndrome.

This chain links TRBV23-1 with TRBJ2-7, with a tentative D call TRBD1 (5 bases). TRBV23-1 is labeled an ORF, and its function is uncertain. The V end was cut by 6 bases, the J end by 2 bases, with 8 bases between. The CDR3 has 12 amino acids. Here the CDR3 reads CASRQVPYEQYF. In DNA form, the CDR3 reads TGCGCCAGCAGACAGGTTCCCTACGAGCAGTACTTC.

This clone was observed a handful of times. This chain connects TRBV6-5 to TRBJ1-2; 7 bases agree with TRBD1. The CDR3 length is 14 residues. V trimming: 5 bases; J trimming: 0 bases; junction bases outside the gene matches: 3. The germline gives CDR1 MNHEY, CDR2 SVGAGI. CDR3: CASSKTGSNYGYTF. The CDR3 DNA follows: TGTGCCAGCAGTAAGACAGGGTCTAACTATGGCTACACCTTC.

This clone was seen more than once but under ten times. The J gene is TRBJ2-1, the V gene TRBV19; 7 bases align to TRBD2. This CDR3 is built from 15 residues. J lost 10 bases, V lost 1 base, and 10 bases had no gene match. CDR1 and CDR2 from the germline V gene are LNHDA and SQIVND (reference sequence). CDR3 DNA: TGTGCCAGTAGTATAGGACTAGCACTCGGGATCGAGCAGTTCTTC. Translated, it gives CASSIGLALGIEQFF.

V and J are TRBV19 and TRBJ2-7; the D gene is possibly TRBD2 (5 bases). This CDR3 has 13 residues. The germline V gene has CDR1 LNHDA and CDR2 SQIVND (reference sequence). Trimming left V 4 bases short and J 0 bases short, with 7 bases between. The CDR3 DNA reads as TGTGCCAGTAGTAATGCGGGCTCCTACGAGCAGTACTTC. Translation gives CASSNAGSYEQYF.

This chain uses TRBV29-1 with TRBJ2-1; D is perhaps TRBD1 (6 bases). Germline V gives CDR1 SQVTM, CDR2 ANQGSEA. The length of the CDR3 is 13 residues. With 3 bases removed from V and 0 bases from J, the gap between germline ends came to 6 bases. Written as DNA, the CDR3 is TGCAGCGTTGAGGACAGCTCCTACAATGAGCAGTTCTTC. As protein: CSVEDSSYNEQFF.

V usage is TRBV5-6 and J usage is TRBJ1-3; D not certain. The germline gives CDR1 SGHDT, CDR2 YYEEEE. The CDR3 is made up of 15 amino acids. Trimming pared 0 bases from V and 5 bases from J, leaving 12 bases between. CDR3 region: CASSLGVQFRNTIYF. DNA of the CDR3: TGTGCCAGCAGCTTGGGGGTCCAATTCAGAAACACCATATATTTT.

This clone is a singleton in its sample. The chain uses TRBV5-1 and TRBJ2-5; tentative D call: TRBD2 (6 bases). The CDR3 is made up of 13 amino acids. Trimming cost V 3 bases and J 10 bases, with 16 bases left between them. Looked up from germline, CDR1 is SGHRS and CDR2 is YFSETQ. CDR3 amino acids: CASSSDVAGIQYF. The DNA for the CDR3 is TGCGCCAGCAGCTCGGACGTGGCGGGGATCCAGTACTTC.

J is TRBJ2-1 and V is TRBV7-2; either TRBD1 or TRBD2 may supply D (6 bases each). V was trimmed by 4 bases and J by 8 bases, leaving 15 bases between them. The CDR3 has 14 residues. In germline, CDR1 is SGHTA, CDR2 FQGNSA. The CDR3 region is CASSSVGGLDEQFF. CDR3 sequence (DNA): TGTGCCAGCAGCTCGGTGGGGGGCCTAGATGAGCAGTTCTTC.

The chain carries TRBV19 and TRBJ2-3; D might be TRBD1 (5 bases). CDR1 is LNHDA, CDR2 SQIVND, per germline (reference sequence). V lost 9 bases and J 4 bases, leaving 14 bases between the germline ends. The CDR3 extends over 13 amino acids. The CDR3 nucleotides are TGTGCCAGCTCTGGGGCCCACCCAGATACGCAGTATTTT. This sequence encodes CASSGAHPDTQYF.

The V and J genes are TRBV6-1 and TRBJ2-1, with D unresolved. Germline-derived CDR1 and CDR2 are MNHNS and SASEGT. Trimming shortened V by 6 bases and J by 10 bases, and 10 bases separated the two germline ends. The length of the CDR3 is 11 residues. The CDR3 DNA reads TGTGCCAGCAGACTGCGCGGAGAGCAGTTCTTC. This codes for CASRLRGEQFF.

The V gene is TRBV7-2, the J gene TRBJ2-7, with D possibly matching TRBD1 (5 bases). This CDR3 has 15 amino acids. Germline lookup yields CDR1 SGHTA and CDR2 FQGNSA. V lost 0 bases and J lost 5, with 14 bases in between. CDR3 sequence: CASSLAGQGSNEQYF. The CDR3 region has the DNA TGTGCCAGCAGCTTAGCCGGCCAGGGTAGTAACGAGCAGTACTTC. The whole variable domain, filled in from reference TRBV7-2 and TRBJ2-7, reads GAGVSQSPSNKVTEKGKDVELRCDPISGHTALYWYRQSLGQGLEFLIYFQGNSAPDKSGLPSDRFSAERTGGSVSTLTIQRTQQEDSAVYLCASSLAGQGSNEQYFGPGTRLTVT.

This clone was seen a few times. CDR3 residues: CASSDSPSGGSYEQYF. CDR3 nucleotides: TGCGCCAGCAGCGATAGCCCTAGCGGGGGATCCTACGAGCAGTACTTC. This chain joins TRBV5-1 and TRBJ2-7, with 10 bases fitting TRBD2. This CDR3 region has 16 residues. V was clipped by 4 bases and J by 1 base; unmatched bases: 8. Germline values: CDR1 SGHRS, CDR2 YFSETQ.

The chain recombines TRBV27 with TRBJ2-7; 8 nucleotides line up with TRBD2. V lost 3 bases and J lost 2; bases outside the gene matches: 15. The length of the CDR3 is 18 residues. Per the germline V gene, CDR1 is MNHEY and CDR2 is SMNVEV (reference sequence). CDR3 loop: CASSLRGLRLAGPYEQYF. The CDR3 DNA sequence: TGTGCCAGCAGTTTGCGGGGCTTACGGCTAGCGGGCCCCTACGAGCAGTACTTC.

The chain joins TRBV4-3 to TRBJ1-3; D might be TRBD1 (6 bases). V lost 0 bases to trimming and J lost 2 bases, with 8 bases between them. Germline values: CDR1 LGHNA, CDR2 YSLEER. CDR3 size: 15 residues. The CDR3 spells CASSQERTAGNTIYF. Here the CDR3 DNA reads TGCGCCAGCAGCCAAGAAAGGACAGCTGGAAACACCATATATTTT.

The chain has TRBV15 and TRBJ1-2, with D hard to call. Germline lookup yields CDR1 LNHNV and CDR2 YYDKDF (reference sequence). V lost 0 bases to trimming and J lost 6 bases, with 8 bases between them. The CDR3 is made up of 13 amino acids. As DNA, the CDR3 is TGTGCCACCAGCAGAGAATCGGAGGATGGCTACACCTTC. Its protein is CATSRESEDGYTF.

The chain combines TRBV20-1 with TRBJ2-7; TRBD1 or TRBD2 may be the D gene (6 bases each). Trimming took off 5 bases at V and 6 bases at J, with 11 bases between the two ends. CDR3 length: 11 residues. Germline CDR1 and CDR2: DFQATT and SNEGSKA (reference sequence). For the CDR3, the DNA is TGCAGTGCTCAGAGGGGGGTCGAGCAGTACTTC. Translated, it gives CSAQRGVEQYF.

The chain is built from TRBV29-1 and TRBJ2-7; TRBD1 agrees at 11 bases. The CDR3 has 13 residues. Germline V gene sequence: CDR1 SQVTM, CDR2 ANQGSEA. V shed 4 bases and J 5 bases; nucleotides not matched to a gene: 4. The CDR3 DNA reads as TGCAGCGTTGGGACAGGGGGCTTGAACGAGCAGTACTTC. This codes for CSVGTGGLNEQYF.

The CDR3 loop is CASSPVESSYNEQFF. CDR3 DNA sequence: TGTGCCAGCAGCCCGGTGGAGAGCTCCTACAATGAGCAGTTCTTC. The rearrangement joins TRBV9 to TRBJ2-1; D not certain. The CDR3 has 15 amino acids. Trimming cost V 4 bases and J 0 bases, with 11 bases left between them. Per germline, CDR1 SGDLS and CDR2 YYNGEE.

This chain uses TRBV9 with TRBJ2-3; D is uncertain. The ends were cut back, 0 bases at V and 0 bases at J, with 5 bases in the middle. The CDR3 sequence is 14 residues long. CDR1 and CDR2 from the germline V gene are SGDLS and YYNGEE. In nucleotides, the CDR3 is TGTGCCAGCAGCGTAGGGGCTAGCACAGATACGCAGTATTTT. This sequence encodes CASSVGASTDTQYF.

This sequence joins TRBV11-2 and TRBJ2-3; 10 bases are a match to TRBD1. Germline CDR1 is SGHAT and CDR2 is FQNNGV. CDR3 length equals 15 residues. The V and J ends lost 5 bases and 6 bases, in that order; junction bases with no gene match: 8. CDR3 amino acids: CASSAGQGQGDTQYF. CDR3 in DNA: TGTGCCAGCAGCGCGGGACAGGGGCAGGGCGATACGCAGTATTTT.